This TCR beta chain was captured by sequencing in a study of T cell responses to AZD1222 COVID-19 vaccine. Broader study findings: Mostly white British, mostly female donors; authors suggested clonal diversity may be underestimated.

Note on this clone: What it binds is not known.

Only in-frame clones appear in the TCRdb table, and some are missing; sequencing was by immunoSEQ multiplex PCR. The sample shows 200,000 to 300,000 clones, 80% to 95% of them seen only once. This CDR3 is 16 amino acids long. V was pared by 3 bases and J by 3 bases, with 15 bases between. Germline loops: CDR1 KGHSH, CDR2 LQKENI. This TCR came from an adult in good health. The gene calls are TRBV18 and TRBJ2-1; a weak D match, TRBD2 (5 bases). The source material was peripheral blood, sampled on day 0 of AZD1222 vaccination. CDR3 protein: CASSPLGLAVYNEQFF. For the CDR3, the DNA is TGTGCCAGCTCACCGTTAGGGCTAGCCGTCTACAATGAGCAGTTCTTC.